The clone carrying this T cell receptor beta chain was counted a single time. This record belongs to a study of blood T cell repertoires in COVID-19. As for the study in general: The United States, Italy and Spain were the sources of the acute and convalescent COVID-19 samples.

Germline loops: CDR1 MNHNY, CDR2 SVGAGI (reference sequence). This CDR3 spans 16 amino acids. Trimming shortened V by 3 bases and J by 7 bases, and 16 bases separated the two germline ends. Original handling: Nucleated cell counts were estimated from reference gene primer amplification. Sequencing was performed with immunoSEQ multiplex PCR; in TCRdb, only in-frame clones are kept and a portion is missing. V, J and clone size are those of that table, while D and trimming were read from the DNA. This repertoire shows tens of thousands of clones, roughly 82% found once; its top ten account for 14%. The sequencing sample was made of peripheral blood. The TCR originated in a man aged 45 to 65 with active or convalescent COVID-19. This chain uses TRBV6-6 with TRBJ1-6; TRBD1 is a possible D gene (5 bases). The CDR3 reads CASSYSRQGENSPLHF. DNA of the CDR3: TGTGCCAGCAGTTATTCAAGGCAGGGTGAAAATTCACCCCTCCACTTT.